This TCR beta chain stems from a study of blood T cell repertoires in COVID-19. Across the study: Samples of COVID-19 (acute and convalescent) were obtained from the United States, Italy and Spain.

Participant-reported clinical history was the basis for cohort assignment. For recovered donors of Cohort 3, there were two negative PCRs, clearance, or symptom resolution. The protocol was immunoSEQ multiplex PCR, while the TCRdb copy is restricted to in-frame clones and leaves out a portion. The sample lists roughly 270,000 clones; around 85% were seen once. The germline gives CDR1 SGHTA, CDR2 FQGNSA. This CDR3 has 17 amino acids. The trim removed 3 bases at V and 1 base at J, leaving 6 bases unmatched. The chain links TRBV7-2 to TRBJ2-3, with 11 bases that match TRBD2. Specimen: PBMCs or T cells enriched from blood (not recorded which). This receptor was identified in a woman between 50 and 59 years old who had recovered from COVID-19. The CDR3 reads CASSFSGRAWGTDTQYF. The CDR3 DNA follows: TGTGCCAGCAGCTTTAGCGGGAGGGCCTGGGGCACAGATACGCAGTATTTT.